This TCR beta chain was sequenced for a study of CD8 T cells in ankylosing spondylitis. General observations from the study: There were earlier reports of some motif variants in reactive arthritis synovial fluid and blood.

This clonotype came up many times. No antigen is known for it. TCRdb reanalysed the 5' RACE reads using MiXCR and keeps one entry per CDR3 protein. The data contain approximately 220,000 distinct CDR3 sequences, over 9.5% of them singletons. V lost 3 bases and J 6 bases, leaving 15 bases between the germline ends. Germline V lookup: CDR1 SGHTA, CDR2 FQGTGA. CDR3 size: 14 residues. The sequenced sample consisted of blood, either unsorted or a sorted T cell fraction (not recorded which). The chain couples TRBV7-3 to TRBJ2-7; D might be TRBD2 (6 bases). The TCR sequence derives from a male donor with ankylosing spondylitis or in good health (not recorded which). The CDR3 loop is CASSFGSGSTEQYF. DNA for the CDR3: TGTGCCAGCAGCTTCGGTAGCGGCTCTACCGAGCAGTACTTC.